Each of the 30 T cell receptor beta chains below was sequenced from the same sample in a study of T-cell memory formation after mild COVID-19 (TCRdb year 2021). Libraries were prepared through 5' RACE. TCRdb records Illumina NovaSeq 6000 as the sequencer. TCRdb reprocessing: public reads trimmed at Q25 with fastp, clones called with MiXCR, in-frame beta chains kept. Identical CDR3 proteins give one entry, which carries the most common genes and DNA. The sample includes fewer than 450,000 distinct CDR3 sequences, with around 21% observed a single time. The ten largest make up under 15% of the sample. The sample comprised PBMCs or a T cell subset sorted from them (not recorded which). The receptors derive from an adult woman who had mild COVID-19 (a few samples of this study predate the infection). The sample titles of this study are shuffled in the database, so cell type and time point are left out; the donor was told from shared clones.

In this sample, this clonotype turned up many times. J is TRBJ2-3 and V is TRBV7-2; a weak D match, TRBD2 (6 bases). Germline V gene sequence: CDR1 SGHTA, CDR2 FQGNSA. The CDR3 extends over 17 amino acids. V was trimmed by 1 base and J by 2 bases, leaving 16 bases between them. For the CDR3, the DNA is TGTGCCAGCAGCTTAGTAGCGGTCGGCACCTCCACAGATACGCAGTATTTT. Translated: CASSLVAVGTSTDTQYF.

This chain links TRBV4-1 with TRBJ2-7; 8 bases map to TRBD1. The CDR3 runs 16 residues. Germline values: CDR1 MGHRA, CDR2 YSYEKL. V trimming: 2 bases; J trimming: 4 bases; junction bases outside the gene matches: 10. The CDR3 DNA is TGCGCCAGCAGCCAATATCAGGGGGCTGGAAGGTACGAGCAGTACTTC. It codes for CASSQYQGAGRYEQYF.

The chain couples TRBV15 to TRBJ1-2, with a possible D match to TRBD1 (5 bases). This CDR3 spans 15 amino acids. Germline V gene sequence: CDR1 LNHNV, CDR2 YYDKDF (reference sequence). V was cut by 0 bases and J by 8 bases, with 16 bases left in between. The CDR3 nucleotides read TGTGCCACCAGCAGAGATCTTCTCGCAGGGCCCGGCTACACCTTC. This encodes CATSRDLLAGPGYTF.

The rearrangement joins TRBV5-1 to TRBJ2-3; 12 nucleotides agree with TRBD2. The germline CDR1 and CDR2 sequences are SGHRS and YFSETQ. Unmatched junction bases numbered 3, after V lost 4 bases and J lost 0 bases. The CDR3 runs 16 residues. The CDR3 protein is CASSGGTSGSTDTQYF. CDR3 bases: TGCGCCAGCAGCGGAGGGACTAGCGGGAGCACAGATACGCAGTATTTT.

There are a few counts of this clonotype. V is TRBV24-1 and J is TRBJ2-1; 13 bases line up with TRBD2. The germline CDR1 and CDR2 sequences are KGHDR and SFDVKD. The CDR3 sequence is 18 residues long. Trimming cost V 3 bases and J 0 bases; bases outside gene matches: 4. The CDR3 DNA reads TGTGCCACCAGTGATCACTGGACTAGCGGGGGCTCCTACAATGAGCAGTTCTTC. This encodes CATSDHWTSGGSYNEQFF.

This clonotype came up a few times. V is TRBV5-1 and J is TRBJ1-1, with D hard to call. Germline V gives CDR1 SGHRS, CDR2 YFSETQ. This CDR3 has 13 amino acids. Trimming took off 0 bases at V and 9 bases at J, with 12 bases between the two ends. Written as DNA, the CDR3 is TGCGCCAGCAGCTTGGGGACGCTCGGGAAAGCTTTCTTT. This encodes CASSLGTLGKAFF.

At least ten counts were recorded for this clonotype. The chain recombines TRBV30 with TRBJ2-7, with D tentatively TRBD1 (6 bases). The CDR3 has 14 amino acids. The germline V and J ends were trimmed by 0 bases and 7 bases, with 16 bases remaining between them. Germline assignment: CDR1 GTSNPN and CDR2 SVGIG (reference sequence). The CDR3 DNA follows: TGTGCCTGGAGTGTATGGCAGGGGCAAGAGGAGCAGTACTTC. Its translation is CAWSVWQGQEEQYF. Full variable domain (rest looked up from reference TRBV30 and TRBJ2-7): SQTIHQWPATLVQPVGSPLSLECTVEGTSNPNLYWYRQAAGRGLQLLFYSVGIGQISSEVPQNLSASRPQDRQFILSSKKLLLSDSGFYLCAWSVWQGQEEQYFGPGTRLTVT.

The chain couples TRBV3-1 to TRBJ2-1, with TRBD2 matching 9 bases. The CDR3 sequence is 16 residues long. From germline, CDR1 is LGHDT and CDR2 YNNKEL (reference sequence). V shed 0 bases and J 4 bases; nucleotides not matched to a gene: 4. The CDR3 spells CASSQDMAGGYNEQFF. Written as DNA, the CDR3 is TGTGCCAGCAGCCAAGATATGGCGGGGGGGTACAATGAGCAGTTCTTC.

This clonotype was detected a few times. The rearrangement uses TRBV7-9 and TRBJ2-7, with D perhaps TRBD2 (5 bases). The germline CDR1 and CDR2 sequences are SEHNR and FQNEAQ (reference sequence). The V gene lost 0 bases and the J gene lost 0 bases, with 15 bases spanning the gap. The CDR3 has 17 residues. The CDR3 DNA follows: TGTGCCAGCAGCTTAGCCAGTTGGCCCCGGGACTCCTACGAGCAGTACTTC. Its translation is CASSLASWPRDSYEQYF.

This clonotype was counted between two and nine times. This chain joins TRBV18 and TRBJ1-1; perhaps TRBD1 as D (5 bases). The germline gives CDR1 KGHSH, CDR2 LQKENI. This CDR3 spans 15 amino acids. V dropped 3 bases and J dropped 5 bases, with 16 bases sitting between them. The CDR3 loop reads CASSPQDTSGTEAFF. CDR3 coding DNA: TGTGCCAGCTCACCCCAGGACACCTCGGGAACTGAAGCTTTCTTT.

This clonotype was found a few times. The V gene is TRBV2, the J gene TRBJ2-7; weak D call: TRBD1 (5 bases). This CDR3 region has 12 residues. Germline CDR1 reads SNHLY; CDR2 reads FYNNEI. Trimming stripped 6 bases from V and 5 bases from J, with 11 bases between. The DNA of the CDR3 is TGTGCCAGCAGGGAGCAGGGCGACGAGCAGTACTTC. Translating it yields CASREQGDEQYF. Drawing the rest from reference TRBV2 and TRBJ2-7, the complete variable domain is EPEVTQTPSHQVTQMGQEVILRCVPISNHLYFYWYRQILGQKVEFLVSFYNNEISEKSEIFDDQFSVERPDGSNFTLKIRSTKLEDSAMYFCASREQGDEQYFGPGTRLTVT.

This clonotype showed up just a few times. The chain uses TRBV6-1 and TRBJ2-2; a possible D gene is TRBD1 (5 bases). Germline values: CDR1 MNHNS, CDR2 SASEGT. The CDR3 runs to 15 residues. Trimming took off 5 bases at V and 7 bases at J, with 17 bases between the two ends. CDR3 in amino acids: CASSRSWQGSGELFF. The CDR3 nucleotides are TGTGCCAGCAGTCGAAGTTGGCAGGGAAGCGGGGAGCTGTTTTTT.

With respect to this clonotype: The junction departs from the called germline gene at one end, perhaps through a read error. V is TRBV3-1 and J is TRBJ2-7; 7 positions match TRBD1. CDR1 and CDR2 from the germline V gene are LGHDT and YNNKEL (reference sequence). The CDR3 totals 13 residues. The CDR3 loop is CASSEDRVHEQYF. The CDR3 nucleotides read TGTGCCAGCAGCGAAGACAGGGTCCACGAGCAGTACTTC.

This clonotype came up a few times. The chain links TRBV20-1 to TRBJ1-5, with no clear D. This CDR3 has 14 amino acids. V shed 1 base and J shed 0 bases, with 7 bases lying between them. CDR1 DFQATT and CDR2 SNEGSKA come from the germline V gene (reference sequence). Here the CDR3 DNA reads TGCAGTGCTAGAGTCACAGCTAGCAATCAGCCCCAGCATTTT. As protein: CSARVTASNQPQHF.

The V gene is TRBV4-2, the J gene TRBJ1-2; D is unresolved. Trimming took off 0 bases at V and 5 bases at J, with 10 bases between the two ends. Germline V lookup: CDR1 LGHNA, CDR2 YNFKEQ. CDR3 length equals 14 residues. For the CDR3, the DNA is TGTGCCAGCAGCCAAGATCCTGCAGTTTATGGCTACACCTTC. It is translated as CASSQDPAVYGYTF.

This clonotype occurred a few times. The germline gene is not matched at one end of the junction; a read error may be the cause. The rearrangement links TRBV15 to TRBJ2-1; TRBD1 matches 10 bases. Germline values: CDR1 LNHNV, CDR2 YYDKDF (reference sequence). This CDR3 contains 14 residues. The CDR3 DNA is TGTGCCACCAGCGGAGACAGGGGGCGAGGTGAGCAGTTCTTC. Translated: CATSGDRGRGEQFF. The variable domain in full, completed from reference TRBV15 and TRBJ2-1, reads DAMVIQNPRYQVTQFGKPVTLSCSQTLNHNVMYWYQQKSSQAPKLLFHYYDKDFNNEADTPDNFQSRRPNTSFCFLDIRSPGLGDTAMYLCATSGDRGRGEQFFGPGTRLTVL.

This chain links TRBV12-3 or TRBV12-4 with TRBJ2-2; D gene unclear. This CDR3 spans 15 amino acids. Trimming took 5 bases from V and 1 from J, leaving 11 bases between them. CDR3 sequence (DNA): TGTGCCAGCAGTAGAGCGCGTAAGAACACCGGGGAGCTGTTTTTT. This gives the protein CASSRARKNTGELFF.

The chain carries TRBV6-5 and TRBJ1-2; no reliable D call. Germline V gene sequence: CDR1 MNHEY, CDR2 SVGAGI. There are 14 residues in the CDR3. The germline V and J ends were trimmed by 0 bases and 8 bases, with 13 bases remaining between them. This CDR3 reads CASSYSISGLGYTF. CDR3 DNA sequence: TGTGCCAGCAGTTACTCGATTTCGGGGTTGGGCTACACCTTC.

This clonotype showed up many times. This rearrangement joins TRBV7-9 to TRBJ2-5, with TRBD1 as a possible D gene (5 bases). The V end was cut by 6 bases, the J end by 5 bases, with 22 bases between. This CDR3 region has 16 residues. Germline V lookup: CDR1 SEHNR, CDR2 FQNEAQ (reference sequence). As DNA, the CDR3 is TGTGCCAGCAGTCGCATAGGACATCCGGAAGGGGAGACCCAGTACTTC. It encodes CASSRIGHPEGETQYF.

This clonotype has only a few counts. CDR3: CASSAWDRGGEEKLFF. The CDR3 bases are TGTGCCAGCAGCGCATGGGACCGAGGCGGGGAAGAAAAACTGTTTTTT. V is TRBV5-5 and J is TRBJ1-4, with a possible D match to TRBD1 (5 bases). The CDR3 length is 16 residues. CDR1 SGHKS and CDR2 YYEKEE come from the germline V gene (reference sequence). V lost 4 bases and J 8 bases, leaving 21 bases between the germline ends.

This clonotype was counted only a few times. This chain connects TRBV25-1 to TRBJ1-1, with no clear D. There are 12 residues in the CDR3. V was clipped by 4 bases and J by 7 bases, with 10 bases between them. Germline V lookup: CDR1 MGHDK, CDR2 SYGVNS. In nucleotides, the CDR3 is TGTGCCAGCAGTGGCAGGCGGTATGAAGCTTTCTTT. This gives the protein CASSGRRYEAFF.

This clonotype was observed a few times. The genes are TRBV28 and TRBJ1-5; possible D gene TRBD1, 5 bases. This CDR3 is built from 17 residues. Deletions cut 3 bases from V and 2 bases from J, with 17 bases between. Germline CDR1 and CDR2: MDHEN and SYDVKM. CDR3 sequence: CASSLELGGEGNQPQHF. In nucleotides, the CDR3 is TGTGCCAGCAGTTTGGAGTTAGGAGGGGAGGGCAATCAGCCCCAGCATTTT.

This clonotype has just a few counts. This rearrangement joins TRBV7-9 to TRBJ2-1; the D is unclear. The CDR3 has 15 residues. Trimming left V 3 bases short and J 5 bases short, with 14 bases between. Germline V gene data show CDR1 as SEHNR and CDR2 as FQNEAQ (reference sequence). CDR3 sequence (DNA): TGTGCCAGCAGCTTTAGACCGGCACGGCACAATGAGCAGTTCTTC. This codes for CASSFRPARHNEQFF.

The rearrangement uses TRBV12-3 or TRBV12-4 and TRBJ2-7; TRBD1 is a possible D gene (5 bases). V was pared by 2 bases and J by 5 bases, with 10 bases between. The CDR3 length is 13 residues. CDR3 nucleotide sequence: TGTGCCAGCAGTTTATCCCGCAGGGACGAGCAGTACTTC. Protein sequence: CASSLSRRDEQYF.

In this sample, this clonotype turned up a few times. The chain recombines TRBV6-2 or TRBV6-3 with TRBJ2-7; D gene uncertain. This CDR3 spans 12 amino acids. Trimming shortened V by 4 bases and J by 3 bases, and 7 bases separated the two germline ends. Germline V gene data show CDR1 as MNHEY and CDR2 as SVGEGT. Here the CDR3 DNA reads TGTGCCAGCAGTTTCCGTCTCTACGAGCAGTACTTC. As protein: CASSFRLYEQYF.

This clonotype was counted a few times. V and J are TRBV2 and TRBJ2-1, with a weak D call TRBD2 (6 bases). Looked up from germline, CDR1 is SNHLY and CDR2 is FYNNEI. V gave up 10 bases and J gave up 6 bases, with 13 bases separating them. The CDR3 runs to 12 residues. CDR3 DNA sequence: TGTGCCACCCGACTAGTTGGCAATGAGCAGTTCTTC. It specifies CATRLVGNEQFF.

This rearrangement joins TRBV19 to TRBJ1-1, with D possibly matching TRBD1 (5 bases). V lost 3 bases to trimming and J lost 0 bases, with 11 bases between them. The CDR3 sequence is 15 residues long. Per germline, CDR1 LNHDA and CDR2 SQIVND (reference sequence). CDR3 nucleotide sequence: TGTGCCAGTAGTATTATCCGGGGGATGAACACTGAAGCTTTCTTT. Translated, it gives CASSIIRGMNTEAFF. The variable domain in full, completed from reference TRBV19 and TRBJ1-1, reads DGGITQSPKYLFRKEGQNVTLSCEQNLNHDAMYWYRQDPGQGLRLIYYSQIVNDFQKGDIAEGYSVSREKKESFPLTVTSAQKNPTAFYLCASSIIRGMNTEAFFGQGTRLTVV.

The V call is TRBV29-1, the J call TRBJ2-3, with unresolved D. The V and J ends lost 2 bases and 1 base respectively, with 4 bases between them. Germline CDR1 SQVTM, CDR2 ANQGSEA. This CDR3 contains 12 residues. CDR3 region: CSVERGTDTQYF. CDR3 nucleotides: TGCAGCGTTGAACGGGGCACAGATACGCAGTATTTT.

This clonotype was seen more than once but under ten times. The chain couples TRBV20-1 to TRBJ2-5; D is unclear. The length of the CDR3 is 16 residues. The V gene's germline CDR1 is DFQATT and CDR2 SNEGSKA (reference sequence). V gave up 3 bases and J gave up 2 bases, with 19 bases separating them. Here the CDR3 DNA reads TGCAGTGCTAGCCCCCGGGCGAGCCTGCTGCAAGAGACCCAGTACTTC. Protein: CSASPRASLLQETQYF.

CDR3 in DNA: TGTGCCTGGAGTGGTCAGGCTCCCGATACGCAGTATTTT. Translating gives CAWSGQAPDTQYF. This chain links TRBV30 with TRBJ2-3; D gene unclear. CDR1 is GTSNPN and CDR2 is SVGIG in the germline V gene (reference sequence). The CDR3 spans 13 residues. Trimming stripped 1 base from V and 6 bases from J, with 11 bases between.